This T cell receptor beta chain was sequenced for a study of CD8 T cells in Susac syndrome. Roughly 0.45 to 1 ug RNA was reverse transcribed with random hexamers. The immunoSEQ assay covered 54 Vbeta and 13 Jbeta segments for CDR3. MiXCR was run by TCRdb on the immunoSEQ multiplex PCR reads, yielding one entry per CDR3 protein. The table records a few hundred thousand distinct CDR3 sequences, roughly 90% of them present only once. As to this clonotype: What it binds is not known.

Study-level results: That the number of individuals in its TCR sequencing and HLA analysis was relatively small was acknowledged by the study.

Patients with stable or active relapsing-remitting disease, all of them treatment-naive, made up the multiple sclerosis controls. Negative isolation yielded the CD8+ and CD4+ T cells, while FACS enriched the TEMRA cells. The CDR3 covers 13 residues. CDR1 and CDR2 (germline): MNHEY, SVGEGT. V lost 6 bases, J lost 6 bases, and 12 bases lay in between. The V and J genes are TRBV6-2 or TRBV6-3 and TRBJ1-5; D is unresolved. Sequencing used CD8+ T cells from PBMCs. The source of this sequence is a human donor with multiple sclerosis. The CDR3 sequence: CASSNVRGQPQHF. The CDR3, as DNA: TGTGCCAGCAGCAACGTCCGAGGTCAGCCCCAGCATTTT.